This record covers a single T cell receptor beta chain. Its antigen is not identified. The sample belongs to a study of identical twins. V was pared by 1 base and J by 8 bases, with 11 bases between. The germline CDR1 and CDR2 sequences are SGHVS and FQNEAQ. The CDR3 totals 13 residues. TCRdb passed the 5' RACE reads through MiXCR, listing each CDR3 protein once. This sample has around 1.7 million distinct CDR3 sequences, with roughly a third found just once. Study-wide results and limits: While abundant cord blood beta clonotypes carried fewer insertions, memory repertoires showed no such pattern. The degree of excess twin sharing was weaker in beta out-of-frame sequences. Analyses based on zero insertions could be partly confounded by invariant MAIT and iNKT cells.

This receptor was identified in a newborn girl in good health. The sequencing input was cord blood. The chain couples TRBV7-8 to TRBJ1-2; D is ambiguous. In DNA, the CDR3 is TGTGCCAGCAGCTTAGGGTCAGCTCGGGGCTACACCTTC. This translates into CASSLGSARGYTF.